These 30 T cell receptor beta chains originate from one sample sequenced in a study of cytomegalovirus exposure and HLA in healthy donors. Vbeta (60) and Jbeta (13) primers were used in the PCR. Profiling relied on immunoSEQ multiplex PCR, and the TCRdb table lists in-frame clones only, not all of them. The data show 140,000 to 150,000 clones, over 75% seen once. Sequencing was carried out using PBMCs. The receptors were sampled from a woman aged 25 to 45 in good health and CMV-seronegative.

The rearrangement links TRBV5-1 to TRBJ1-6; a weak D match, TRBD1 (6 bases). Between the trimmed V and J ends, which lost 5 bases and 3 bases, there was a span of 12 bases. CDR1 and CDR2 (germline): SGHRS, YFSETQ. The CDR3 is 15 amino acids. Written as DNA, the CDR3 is TGCGCCAGCAGATTTAACAGGGACTATAATTCACCCCTCCACTTT. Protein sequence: CASRFNRDYNSPLHF. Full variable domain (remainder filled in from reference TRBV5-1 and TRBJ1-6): KAGVTQTPRYLIKTRGQQVTLSCSPISGHRSVSWYQQTPGQGLQFLFEYFSETQRNKGNFPGRFSGRQFSNSRSEMNVSTLELGDSALYLCASRFNRDYNSPLHFGNGTRLTVT.

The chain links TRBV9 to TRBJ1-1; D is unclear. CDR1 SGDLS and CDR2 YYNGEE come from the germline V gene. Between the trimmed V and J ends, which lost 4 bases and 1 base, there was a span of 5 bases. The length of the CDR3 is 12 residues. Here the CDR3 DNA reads TGTGCCAGCAGCCGGTGGAACACTGAAGCTTTCTTT. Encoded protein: CASSRWNTEAFF. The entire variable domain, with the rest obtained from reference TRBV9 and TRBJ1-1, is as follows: DSGVTQTPKHLITATGQRVTLRCSPRSGDLSVYWYQQSLDQGLQFLIQYYNGEERAKGNILERFSAQQFPDLHSELNLSSLELGDSALYFCASSRWNTEAFFGQGTRLTVV.

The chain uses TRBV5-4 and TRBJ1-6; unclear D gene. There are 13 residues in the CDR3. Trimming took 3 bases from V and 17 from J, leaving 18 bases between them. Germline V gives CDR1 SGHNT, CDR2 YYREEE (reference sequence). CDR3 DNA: TGTGCCAGCAGCTCTTCGACCGGGATAGGATTCCACTTT. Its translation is CASSSSTGIGFHF.

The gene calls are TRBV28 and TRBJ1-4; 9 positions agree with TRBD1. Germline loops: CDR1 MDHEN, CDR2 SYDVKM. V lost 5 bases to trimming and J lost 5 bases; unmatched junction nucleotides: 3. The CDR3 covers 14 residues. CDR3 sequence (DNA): TGTGCCAGCAGTGCCGGGACAGGGAATGAAAAACTGTTTTTT. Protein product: CASSAGTGNEKLFF.

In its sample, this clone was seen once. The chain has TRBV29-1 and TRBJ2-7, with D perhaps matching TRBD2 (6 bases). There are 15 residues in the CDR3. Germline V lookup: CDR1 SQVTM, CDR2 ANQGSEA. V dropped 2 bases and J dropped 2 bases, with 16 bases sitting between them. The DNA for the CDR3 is TGCAGCGTTGAACTTAGCGGAGTCGGGACCTACGAGCAGTACTTC. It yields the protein CSVELSGVGTYEQYF.

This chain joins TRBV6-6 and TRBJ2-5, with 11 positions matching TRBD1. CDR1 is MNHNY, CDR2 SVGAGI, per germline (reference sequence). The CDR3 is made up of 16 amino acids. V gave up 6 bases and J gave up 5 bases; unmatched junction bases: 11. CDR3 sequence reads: CASSLTPGTGGETQYF. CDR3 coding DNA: TGTGCCAGCAGCCTCACCCCCGGGACAGGGGGTGAGACCCAGTACTTC.

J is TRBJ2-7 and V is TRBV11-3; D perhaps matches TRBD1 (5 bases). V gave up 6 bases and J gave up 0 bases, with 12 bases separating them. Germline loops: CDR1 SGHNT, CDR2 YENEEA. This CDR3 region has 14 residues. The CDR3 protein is CASSKTATSYEQYF. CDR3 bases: TGTGCCAGCAGTAAGACAGCAACCTCCTACGAGCAGTACTTC.

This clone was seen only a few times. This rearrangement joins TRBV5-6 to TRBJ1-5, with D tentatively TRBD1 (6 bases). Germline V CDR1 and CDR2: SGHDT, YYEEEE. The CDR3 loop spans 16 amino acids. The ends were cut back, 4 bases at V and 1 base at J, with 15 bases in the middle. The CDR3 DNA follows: TGTGCCAGCAGCCAGTACAGGGTCTTGAGCAATCAGCCCCAGCATTTT. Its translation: CASSQYRVLSNQPQHF. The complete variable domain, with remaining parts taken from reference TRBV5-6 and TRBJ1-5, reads DAGVTQSPTHLIKTRGQQVTLRCSPKSGHDTVSWYQQALGQGPQFIFQYYEEEERQRGNFPDRFSGHQFPNYSSELNVNALLLGDSALYLCASSQYRVLSNQPQHFGDGTRLSIL.

The chain's CDR3 is CASSTGQGQEKLFF. The CDR3 DNA sequence: TGTGCCAGTAGTACCGGACAGGGGCAGGAGAAACTGTTTTTT. The chain recombines TRBV19 with TRBJ1-4; 9 nucleotides line up with TRBD1. Germline V gene data show CDR1 as LNHDA and CDR2 as SQIVND (reference sequence). The CDR3 extends over 14 amino acids. V shed 4 bases, J shed 11 bases, and the junction held 8 bases outside the gene matches.

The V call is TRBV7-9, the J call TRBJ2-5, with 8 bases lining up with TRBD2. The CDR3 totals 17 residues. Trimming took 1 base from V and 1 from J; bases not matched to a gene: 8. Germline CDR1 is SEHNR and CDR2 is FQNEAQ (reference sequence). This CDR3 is CASSLGRTSSIQETQYF. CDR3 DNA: TGTGCCAGCAGCTTAGGTCGGACTAGCAGTATCCAAGAGACCCAGTACTTC.

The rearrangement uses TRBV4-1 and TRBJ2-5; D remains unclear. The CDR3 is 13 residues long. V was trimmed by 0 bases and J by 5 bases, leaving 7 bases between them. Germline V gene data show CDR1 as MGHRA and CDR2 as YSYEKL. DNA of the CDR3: TGCGCCAGCAGCCAAGACGATGAGGAGACCCAGTACTTC. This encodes CASSQDDEETQYF.

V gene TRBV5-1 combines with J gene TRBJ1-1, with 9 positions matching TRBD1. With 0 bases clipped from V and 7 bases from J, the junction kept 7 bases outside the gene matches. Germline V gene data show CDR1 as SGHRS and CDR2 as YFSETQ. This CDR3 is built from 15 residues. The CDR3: CASSLAGDRDGEAFF. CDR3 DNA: TGCGCCAGCAGCTTGGCGGGGGACAGGGACGGTGAAGCTTTCTTT.

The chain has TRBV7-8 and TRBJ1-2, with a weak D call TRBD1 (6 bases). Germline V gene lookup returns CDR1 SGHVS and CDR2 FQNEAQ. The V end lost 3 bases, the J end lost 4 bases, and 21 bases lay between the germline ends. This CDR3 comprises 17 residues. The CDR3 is CASSLGTPTVDSYGYTF. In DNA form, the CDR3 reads TGTGCCAGCAGCTTGGGGACACCAACCGTGGACAGCTATGGCTACACCTTC. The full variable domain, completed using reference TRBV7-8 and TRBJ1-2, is GAGVSQSPRYKVAKRGQDVALRCDPISGHVSLFWYQQALGQGPEFLTYFQNEAQLDKSGLPSDRFFAERPEGSVSTLKIQRTQQEDSAVYLCASSLGTPTVDSYGYTFGSGTRLTVV.

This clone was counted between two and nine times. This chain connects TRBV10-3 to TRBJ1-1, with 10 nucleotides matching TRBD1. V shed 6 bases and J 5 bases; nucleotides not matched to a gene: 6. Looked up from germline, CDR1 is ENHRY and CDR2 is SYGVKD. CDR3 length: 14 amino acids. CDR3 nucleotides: TGTGCCATCAGAACCGGGACAGGGGCTACTGAAGCTTTCTTT. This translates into CAIRTGTGATEAFF.

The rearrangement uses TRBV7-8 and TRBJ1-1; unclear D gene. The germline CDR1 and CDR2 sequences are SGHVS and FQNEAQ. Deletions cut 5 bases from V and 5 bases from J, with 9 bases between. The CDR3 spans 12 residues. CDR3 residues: CASSLLWTEAFF. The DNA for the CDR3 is TGTGCCAGCAGCCTACTTTGGACTGAAGCTTTCTTT.

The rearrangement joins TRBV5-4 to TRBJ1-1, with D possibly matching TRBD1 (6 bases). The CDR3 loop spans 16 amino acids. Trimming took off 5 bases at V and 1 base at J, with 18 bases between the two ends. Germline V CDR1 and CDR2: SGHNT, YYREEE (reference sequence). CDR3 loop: CASSLSARGPNTEAFF. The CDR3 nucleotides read TGTGCCAGCAGTTTATCCGCCAGGGGACCGAACACTGAAGCTTTCTTT.

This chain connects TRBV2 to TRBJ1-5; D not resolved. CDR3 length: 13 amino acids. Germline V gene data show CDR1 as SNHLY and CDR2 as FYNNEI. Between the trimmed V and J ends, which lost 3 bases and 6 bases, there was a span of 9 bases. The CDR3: CASSDRALQPQHF. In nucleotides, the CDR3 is TGTGCCAGCAGTGATAGAGCGCTTCAGCCCCAGCATTTT.

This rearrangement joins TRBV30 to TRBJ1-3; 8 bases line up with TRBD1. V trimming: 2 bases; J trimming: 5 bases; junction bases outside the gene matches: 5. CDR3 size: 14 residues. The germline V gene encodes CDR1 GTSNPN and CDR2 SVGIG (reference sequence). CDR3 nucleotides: TGTGCCTGGAGTATAGGACAGGGTAGAAACACCATATATTTT. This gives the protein CAWSIGQGRNTIYF.

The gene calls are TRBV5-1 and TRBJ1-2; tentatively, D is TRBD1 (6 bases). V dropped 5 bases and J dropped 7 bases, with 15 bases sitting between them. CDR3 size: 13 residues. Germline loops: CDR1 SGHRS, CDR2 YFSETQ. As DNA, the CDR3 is TGCGCCAGCAGTAACCCAGGGGTTGGTGGCTACACCTTC. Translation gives CASSNPGVGGYTF.

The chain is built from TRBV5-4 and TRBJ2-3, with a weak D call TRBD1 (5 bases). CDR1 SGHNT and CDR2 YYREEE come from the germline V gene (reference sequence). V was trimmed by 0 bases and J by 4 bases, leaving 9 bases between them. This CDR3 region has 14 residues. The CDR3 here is CASSLAGRADTQYF. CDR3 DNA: TGTGCCAGCAGCTTGGCAGGGCGCGCAGATACGCAGTATTTT.

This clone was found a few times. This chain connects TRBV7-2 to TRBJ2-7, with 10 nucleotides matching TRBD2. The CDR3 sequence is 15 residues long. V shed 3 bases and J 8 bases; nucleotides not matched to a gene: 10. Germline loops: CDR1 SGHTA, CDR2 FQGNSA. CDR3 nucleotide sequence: TGTGCCAGCAGCTTGGGCAGGACTAGCGGTTTGAAGCAGTACTTC. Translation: CASSLGRTSGLKQYF.

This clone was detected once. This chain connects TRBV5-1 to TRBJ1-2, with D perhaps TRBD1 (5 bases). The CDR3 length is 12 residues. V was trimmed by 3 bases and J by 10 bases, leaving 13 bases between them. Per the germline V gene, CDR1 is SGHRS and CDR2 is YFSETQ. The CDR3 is CASSSISGFYTF. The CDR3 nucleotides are TGCGCCAGCAGCTCAATCTCAGGGTTCTACACCTTC.

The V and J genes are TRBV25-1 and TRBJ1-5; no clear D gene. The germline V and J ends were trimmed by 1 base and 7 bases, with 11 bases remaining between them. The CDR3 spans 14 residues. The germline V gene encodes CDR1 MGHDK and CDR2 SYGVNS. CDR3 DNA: TGTGCCAGCAGTGAATCAACGGGTTACCAGCCCCAGCATTTT. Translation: CASSESTGYQPQHF.

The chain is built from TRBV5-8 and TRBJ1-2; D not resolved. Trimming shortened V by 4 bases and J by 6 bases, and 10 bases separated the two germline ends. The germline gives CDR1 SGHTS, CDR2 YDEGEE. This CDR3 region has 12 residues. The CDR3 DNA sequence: TGTGCCAGCAGCCGAGGTCAAAATGGCTACACCTTC. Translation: CASSRGQNGYTF. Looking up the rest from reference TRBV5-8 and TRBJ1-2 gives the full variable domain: EAGVTQSPTHLIKTRGQQATLRCSPISGHTSVYWYQQALGLGLQFLLWYDEGEERNRGNFPPRFSGRQFPNYSSELNVNALELEDSALYLCASSRGQNGYTFGSGTRLTVV.

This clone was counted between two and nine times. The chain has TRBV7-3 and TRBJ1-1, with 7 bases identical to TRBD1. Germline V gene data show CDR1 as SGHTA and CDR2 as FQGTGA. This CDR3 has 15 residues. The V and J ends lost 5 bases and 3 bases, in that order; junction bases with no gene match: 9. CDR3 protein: CASSAATGADTEAFF. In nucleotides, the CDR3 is TGTGCCAGCAGCGCTGCTACAGGGGCGGACACTGAAGCTTTCTTT.

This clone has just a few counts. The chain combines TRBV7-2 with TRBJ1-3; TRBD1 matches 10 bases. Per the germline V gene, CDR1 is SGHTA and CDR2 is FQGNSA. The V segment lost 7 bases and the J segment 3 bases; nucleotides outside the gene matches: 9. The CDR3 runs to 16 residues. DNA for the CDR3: TGTGCCAGCACCAAAGACAGGGGGCTTGATGGAAACACCATATATTTT. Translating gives CASTKDRGLDGNTIYF.

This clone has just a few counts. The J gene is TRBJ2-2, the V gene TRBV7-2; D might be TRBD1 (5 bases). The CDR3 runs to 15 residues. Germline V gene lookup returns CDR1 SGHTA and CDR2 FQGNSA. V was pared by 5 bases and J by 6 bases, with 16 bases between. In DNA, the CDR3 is TGTGCCAGCAGCAGTCAGGGAACCTTGGCCGGGGAGCTGTTTTTT. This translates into CASSSQGTLAGELFF.

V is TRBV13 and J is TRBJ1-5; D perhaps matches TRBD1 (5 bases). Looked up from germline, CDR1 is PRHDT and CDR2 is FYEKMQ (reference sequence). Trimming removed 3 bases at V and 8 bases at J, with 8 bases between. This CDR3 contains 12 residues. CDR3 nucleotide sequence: TGTGCCAGCAGCTTGCAAGGGGAGCCCCAGCATTTT. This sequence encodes CASSLQGEPQHF.

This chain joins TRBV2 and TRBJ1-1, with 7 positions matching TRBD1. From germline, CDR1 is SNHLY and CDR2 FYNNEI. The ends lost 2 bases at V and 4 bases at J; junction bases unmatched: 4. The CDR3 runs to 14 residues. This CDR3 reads CASSESSGGTEAFF. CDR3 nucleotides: TGTGCCAGCAGTGAAAGTTCAGGGGGCACTGAAGCTTTCTTT.

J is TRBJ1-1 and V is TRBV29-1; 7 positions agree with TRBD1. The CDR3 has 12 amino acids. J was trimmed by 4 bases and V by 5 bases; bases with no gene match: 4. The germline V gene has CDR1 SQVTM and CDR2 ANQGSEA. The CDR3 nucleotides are TGCAGCGTTCTGGCAGGGGGCACTGAAGCTTTCTTT. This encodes CSVLAGGTEAFF.